A single sample gave rise to the 2 T cell receptor beta chains below, sequenced in a study of OX40 agonist ivuxolimab in advanced cancers. TCRdb's copy holds only in-frame clones and misses some; the assay was immunoSEQ multiplex PCR. The sample shows about 100,000 clones, nearly 90% of them seen only once. The starting material was CD4+ or CD8+ T cells sorted from blood, obtained in a trial of the OX40 agonist ivuxolimab. Receptors were obtained from an adult with an advanced solid tumor such as melanoma, head and neck, liver or kidney cancer.

The chain couples TRBV27 to TRBJ2-7; 7 bases are a match to TRBD2. The CDR3 is 16 residues long. The V gene end was trimmed by 0 bases and the J gene end by 2 bases; junction bases not matched to a gene: 7. Germline CDR1 is MNHEY and CDR2 is SMNVEV (reference sequence). Here the CDR3 reads CASSLSTSGAAYEQYF. The CDR3, as DNA: TGTGCCAGCAGTTTATCGACAAGCGGGGCTGCCTACGAGCAGTACTTC.

The chain combines TRBV6-5 with TRBJ2-1, with D perhaps TRBD2 (5 bases). CDR3 length: 16 residues. The V end was cut by 0 bases, the J end by 1 base, with 10 bases between. Germline V gene lookup returns CDR1 MNHEY and CDR2 SVGAGI. The CDR3 nucleotides are TGTGCCAGCAGTTACTCGATCGGGGTTTCCTACAATGAGCAGTTCTTC. Protein sequence: CASSYSIGVSYNEQFF.